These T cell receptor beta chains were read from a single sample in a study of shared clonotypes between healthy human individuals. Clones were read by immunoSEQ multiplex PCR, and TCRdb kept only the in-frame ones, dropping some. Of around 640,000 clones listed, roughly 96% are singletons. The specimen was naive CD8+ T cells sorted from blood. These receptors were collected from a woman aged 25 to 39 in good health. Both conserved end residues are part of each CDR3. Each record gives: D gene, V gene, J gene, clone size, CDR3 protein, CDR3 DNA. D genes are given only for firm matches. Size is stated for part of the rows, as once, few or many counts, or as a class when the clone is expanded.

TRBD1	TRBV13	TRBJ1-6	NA	CASSPGQGRSPLHF	TGTGCCAGCAGCCCGGGACAGGGCCGCTCACCCCTCCACTTT
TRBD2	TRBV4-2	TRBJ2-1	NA	CASSPVWEGYNEQFF	TGTGCCAGCAGCCCCGTCTGGGAGGGCTACAATGAGCAGTTCTTC
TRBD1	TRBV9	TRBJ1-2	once	CASTPEDLRGQAYGYTF	TGTGCCAGCACCCCCGAAGACTTGAGGGGACAGGCATATGGCTACACCTTC
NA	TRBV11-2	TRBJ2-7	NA	CASSLGPSHYEQYF	TGTGCCAGCAGCTTAGGTCCTTCTCACTACGAGCAGTACTTC
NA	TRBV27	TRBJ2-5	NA	CASSLFTNQETQYF	TGTGCCAGCAGTTTGTTTACCAACCAAGAGACCCAGTACTTC
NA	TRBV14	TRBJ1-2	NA	CASSQGGVDILYGYTF	TGTGCCAGCAGCCAGGGCGGGGTGGACATCCTCTATGGCTACACCTTC
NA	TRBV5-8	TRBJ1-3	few	CASSFGQNTIYF	TGTGCCAGCAGCTTTGGCCAAAACACCATATATTTT
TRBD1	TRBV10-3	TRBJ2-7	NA	CAISDPGTAFSYEQYF	TGTGCCATCAGTGACCCCGGGACAGCGTTTTCCTACGAGCAGTACTTC
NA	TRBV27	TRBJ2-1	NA	CASSLGRWDEQFF	TGTGCCAGCAGTTTAGGGCGGTGGGATGAGCAGTTCTTC
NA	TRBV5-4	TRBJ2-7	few	CASSPATSYEQYF	TGTGCCAGCAGCCCCGCCACCAGCTACGAGCAGTACTTC
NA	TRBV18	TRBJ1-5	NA	CASSPGPGGQPQHF	TGTGCCAGCTCACCTGGGCCGGGTGGGCAGCCCCAGCATTTT
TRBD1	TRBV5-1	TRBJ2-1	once	CASSLIKGAHEQFF	TGCGCCAGCAGCTTGATAAAGGGGGCCCATGAGCAGTTCTTC
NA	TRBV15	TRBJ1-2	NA	CATSRDLYGGDGYTF	TGTGCCACCAGCAGAGATCTCTATGGGGGGGATGGCTACACCTTC
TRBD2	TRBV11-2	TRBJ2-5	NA	CASSSGGGDSETQYF	TGTGCCAGCAGCTCGGGGGGAGGGGATTCGGAGACCCAGTACTTC
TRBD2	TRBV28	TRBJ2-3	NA	CASSLRLAGETDTQYF	TGTGCCAGCAGTCTGCGACTAGCGGGAGAAACAGATACGCAGTATTTT